This TCR beta chain was found in a study of blood T cell repertoires in COVID-19. The wider study: Sites in the United States, Italy and Spain provided acute and convalescent COVID-19 samples. Sources were T cells, B-cell-depleted T cells, or PBMCs; the material itself was cDNA or gDNA.

The Seattle patients, enrolled during active infection, were followed longitudinally. Original data processing: Reference gene primer amplification gave nucleated cell count estimates. Repertoires were generated with immunoSEQ multiplex PCR, while TCRdb's copy carries only in-frame clones and drops some. The DNA was the basis for D and trimming; V, J and clone size are from that table. The data show fewer than 700,000 clones, about 88% seen once. The receptor was derived from a woman aged 45-65 years with COVID-19, enrolled during active disease. Sequenced material: peripheral blood.

The CDR3 bases are TGTGCCAGCAGCCAAGACTGGGACAGTTTCTCTGGAAACACCATATATTTT. Its translation is CASSQDWDSFSGNTIYF. The chain recombines TRBV3-1 (or the pseudogene TRBV3-2) with TRBJ1-3, with 7 bases lining up with TRBD1. The CDR3 runs to 17 residues. V was clipped by 0 bases and J by 0 bases; unmatched bases: 5. Germline V gives CDR1 LGHDT, CDR2 YNNKEL (reference sequence).